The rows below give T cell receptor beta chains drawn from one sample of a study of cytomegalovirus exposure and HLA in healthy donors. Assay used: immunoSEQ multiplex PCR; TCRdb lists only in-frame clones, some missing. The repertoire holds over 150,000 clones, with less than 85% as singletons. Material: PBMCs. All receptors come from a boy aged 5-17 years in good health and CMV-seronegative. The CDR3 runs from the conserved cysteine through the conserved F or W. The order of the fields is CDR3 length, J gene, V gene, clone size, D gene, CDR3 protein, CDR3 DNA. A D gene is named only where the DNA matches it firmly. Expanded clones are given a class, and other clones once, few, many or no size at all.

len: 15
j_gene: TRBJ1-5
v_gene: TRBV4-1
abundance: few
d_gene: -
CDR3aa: CASSQGTGNNQPQHF
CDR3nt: TGCGCCAGCAGCCAAGGTACAGGGAATAATCAGCCCCAGCATTTT

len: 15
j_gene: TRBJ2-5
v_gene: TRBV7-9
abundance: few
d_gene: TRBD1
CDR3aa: CASSLDPGQGGTQYF
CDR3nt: TGTGCCAGCAGCCTGGATCCGGGACAGGGAGGGACCCAGTACTTC

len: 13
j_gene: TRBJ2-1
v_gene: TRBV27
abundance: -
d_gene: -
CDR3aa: CASSLAISGEQFF
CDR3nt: TGTGCCAGCAGTTTGGCGATTAGCGGCGAGCAGTTCTTC

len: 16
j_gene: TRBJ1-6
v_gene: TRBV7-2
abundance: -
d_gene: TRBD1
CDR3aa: CASSLGTGLYNSPLHF
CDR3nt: TGTGCCAGCAGCTTAGGGACAGGACTATATAATTCACCCCTCCACTTT

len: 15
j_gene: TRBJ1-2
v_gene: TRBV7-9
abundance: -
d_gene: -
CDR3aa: CASSKETTFGNGYTF
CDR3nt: TGTGCCAGCAGCAAAGAGACTACGTTTGGAAATGGCTACACCTTC

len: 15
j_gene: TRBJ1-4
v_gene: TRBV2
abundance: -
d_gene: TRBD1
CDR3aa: CASKGRTGLNEKLFF
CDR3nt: TGTGCCAGCAAAGGCCGGACAGGGCTAAATGAAAAACTGTTTTTT

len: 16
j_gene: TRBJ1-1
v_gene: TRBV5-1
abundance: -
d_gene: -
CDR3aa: CASSSTSGLGNTEAFF
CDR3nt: TGCGCCAGCAGCTCGACCTCAGGGTTGGGGAACACTGAAGCTTTCTTT

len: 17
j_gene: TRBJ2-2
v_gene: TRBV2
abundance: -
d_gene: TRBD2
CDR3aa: CASSERATGGSTGELFF
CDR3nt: TGTGCCAGCAGTGAAAGGGCTACGGGAGGTAGCACCGGGGAGCTGTTTTTT

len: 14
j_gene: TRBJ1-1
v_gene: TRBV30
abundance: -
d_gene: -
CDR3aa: CAWIKPGHLTEAFF
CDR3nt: TGTGCCTGGATCAAACCGGGACACCTCACTGAAGCTTTCTTT

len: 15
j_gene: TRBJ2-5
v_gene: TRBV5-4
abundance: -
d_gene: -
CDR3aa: CASSLDRQYQETQYF
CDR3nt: TGTGCCAGCAGCTTGGATCGCCAGTACCAAGAGACCCAGTACTTC